This T cell receptor beta chain was documented in a study of blood T cell repertoires in COVID-19. Turning to the study itself: From the United States, Italy and Spain came samples of acute and convalescent COVID-19. Sources were T cells, B-cell-depleted T cells, or PBMCs; the material itself was cDNA or gDNA.

In the original processing: It was from reference gene primer amplification that nucleated cell counts were estimated. Data came from immunoSEQ multiplex PCR; TCRdb stores just in-frame clones and leaves some out. V, J and clone size are those of that table, while D and trimming were read from the DNA. The sample holds around 87,000 clones; 90% are singletons and the top ten take about 1.6%. V gave up 0 bases and J gave up 4 bases, with 15 bases separating them. Germline V gene data show CDR1 as MGHRA and CDR2 as YSYEKL. The CDR3 extends over 16 amino acids. The receptor's source is a human donor with active COVID-19. The donor label of this sample is uncertain. V gene TRBV4-1 combines with J gene TRBJ1-1, with D uncertain. What was sequenced was peripheral blood. The CDR3 here is CASSQDGREPSTEAFF. CDR3 in DNA: TGCGCCAGCAGCCAAGATGGTCGGGAGCCATCCACTGAAGCTTTCTTT.